The rows below give T cell receptor beta chains drawn from one sample of a study of post-analysis software for immune sequencing data. Each CDR3 protein is one row after TCRdb ran MiXCR on the PCR reads. The sample shows approximately 730,000 distinct CDR3 sequences, roughly 30% of them seen only once. The sequenced sample consisted of blood. All receptors come from a girl aged 5 to 17 with multiple sclerosis. The CDR3 runs from the conserved cysteine through the conserved F or W. Each record gives: V gene, clone size, J gene, D gene, CDR3 protein, CDR3 DNA. D genes are given only for firm matches. The listing skips clone size in some rows; elsewhere it reads once, few, many or a size class.

V gene: TRBV29-1; clone size: few; J gene: TRBJ2-2; D gene: TRBD2; CDR3 protein: CSVVTSGSGSGELFF; CDR3 DNA: TGCAGCGTCGTCACTAGCGGGAGTGGAAGCGGGGAGCTGTTTTTT
V gene: TRBV7-8; clone size: .; J gene: TRBJ2-3; D gene: .; CDR3 protein: CASSHTNTDTQYF; CDR3 DNA: TGTGCCAGCAGCCATACTAACACAGATACGCAGTATTTT
V gene: TRBV12-5; clone size: few; J gene: TRBJ1-1; D gene: .; CDR3 protein: CASVRGAENTEAFF; CDR3 DNA: TGTGCTAGTGTCCGGGGGGCTGAGAACACTGAAGCTTTCTTT
V gene: TRBV3-1; clone size: few; J gene: TRBJ2-1; D gene: TRBD2; CDR3 protein: CASSRRTSGGAHEQFF; CDR3 DNA: TGTGCCAGCAGCCGTCGGACTAGCGGGGGGGCACATGAGCAGTTCTTC
V gene: TRBV7-9; clone size: few; J gene: TRBJ2-1; D gene: .; CDR3 protein: CASSSPGLYNEQFF; CDR3 DNA: TGTGCCAGCAGTTCCCCGGGACTTTACAATGAGCAGTTCTTC
V gene: TRBV7-8; clone size: few; J gene: TRBJ2-3; D gene: .; CDR3 protein: CASSLRGARGTDTQYF; CDR3 DNA: TGTGCCAGCAGCTTACGGGGGGCGCGAGGCACAGATACGCAGTATTTT
V gene: TRBV4-1; clone size: .; J gene: TRBJ2-4; D gene: .; CDR3 protein: CASSQGDRRIQYF; CDR3 DNA: TGCGCCAGCAGCCAAGGGGACCGACGCATTCAGTACTTC
V gene: TRBV10-1; clone size: .; J gene: TRBJ2-2; D gene: TRBD2; CDR3 protein: CASSASGSATGELFF; CDR3 DNA: TGCGCCAGCAGTGCTAGCGGGAGTGCGACCGGGGAGCTGTTTTTT
V gene: TRBV10-3; clone size: .; J gene: TRBJ1-2; D gene: .; CDR3 protein: CAISESETGYGYTF; CDR3 DNA: TGTGCCATCAGTGAGTCGGAAACAGGCTATGGCTACACCTTC
V gene: TRBV7-9; clone size: .; J gene: TRBJ2-7; D gene: .; CDR3 protein: CASSLEGAGVYEQYF; CDR3 DNA: TGTGCCAGCAGCCTCGAGGGGGCGGGAGTATACGAGCAGTACTTC
V gene: TRBV20-1; clone size: few; J gene: TRBJ1-1; D gene: .; CDR3 protein: CSAPGRMNTEAFF; CDR3 DNA: TGCAGTGCTCCGGGACGGATGAACACTGAAGCTTTCTTT
V gene: TRBV3-1; clone size: many; J gene: TRBJ2-5; D gene: TRBD2; CDR3 protein: CASSRGTSGRSETQYF; CDR3 DNA: TGTGCCAGCAGCCGAGGGACTAGCGGGAGATCGGAGACCCAGTACTTC
V gene: TRBV5-1; clone size: .; J gene: TRBJ1-1; D gene: .; CDR3 protein: CASSLGVEGAEAFF; CDR3 DNA: TGCGCCAGCAGCTTGGGGGTTGAGGGAGCCGAAGCTTTCTTT
V gene: TRBV7-2; clone size: few; J gene: TRBJ2-7; D gene: TRBD2; CDR3 protein: CASSLLRTSGRAYRSYEQYF; CDR3 DNA: TGTGCCAGCAGCTTACTCCGTACTAGCGGGAGGGCCTACCGCTCCTACGAGCAGTACTTC
V gene: TRBV29-1; clone size: .; J gene: TRBJ2-5; D gene: .; CDR3 protein: CSVPLPGPWAETQYF; CDR3 DNA: TGCAGCGTCCCCCTCCCGGGACCATGGGCAGAGACCCAGTACTTC
V gene: TRBV7-2; clone size: .; J gene: TRBJ2-3; D gene: TRBD1; CDR3 protein: CASSSRDRVLGDTQYF; CDR3 DNA: TGTGCCAGCAGCTCCCGGGACAGGGTGCTTGGAGATACGCAGTATTTT
V gene: TRBV7-9; clone size: many; J gene: TRBJ2-1; D gene: .; CDR3 protein: CASSLAAYNEQFF; CDR3 DNA: TGTGCCAGCAGCTTAGCGGCCTACAATGAGCAGTTCTTC
V gene: TRBV5-5; clone size: .; J gene: TRBJ2-7; D gene: TRBD2; CDR3 protein: CASSLAPTSGGKQYF; CDR3 DNA: TGTGCCAGCAGCTTGGCCCCCACTAGCGGGGGGAAGCAGTACTTC
V gene: TRBV11-2; clone size: .; J gene: TRBJ1-5; D gene: .; CDR3 protein: CASSLASGQPQHF; CDR3 DNA: TGTGCCAGCAGCTTAGCATCGGGGCAGCCCCAGCATTTT
V gene: TRBV6-1; clone size: few; J gene: TRBJ1-2; D gene: .; CDR3 protein: CASSARVRGYGYTF; CDR3 DNA: TGTGCCAGCAGTGCCAGGGTGAGGGGCTATGGCTACACCTTC
V gene: TRBV7-9; clone size: few; J gene: TRBJ2-7; D gene: .; CDR3 protein: CASGAESYEQYF; CDR3 DNA: TGTGCCAGCGGGGCCGAGTCCTACGAGCAGTACTTC
V gene: TRBV6-2/TRBV6-3; clone size: many; J gene: TRBJ2-3; D gene: TRBD2; CDR3 protein: CASMTSGETDTQYF; CDR3 DNA: TGTGCCAGCATGACAAGCGGGGAAACAGATACGCAGTATTTT
V gene: TRBV20-1; clone size: few; J gene: TRBJ2-3; D gene: TRBD2; CDR3 protein: CSASYSSGTSGTDTQYF; CDR3 DNA: TGCAGTGCTAGTTACTCCTCCGGGACTAGCGGCACAGATACGCAGTATTTT
V gene: TRBV18; clone size: .; J gene: TRBJ2-7; D gene: TRBD2; CDR3 protein: CASSYPTSGNYEQYF; CDR3 DNA: TGTGCCAGCTCATACCCGACTAGCGGGAACTACGAGCAGTACTTC
V gene: TRBV6-5; clone size: .; J gene: TRBJ1-5; D gene: .; CDR3 protein: CASSYSRYSNQPQHF; CDR3 DNA: TGTGCCAGCAGTTATTCCAGGTATAGCAATCAGCCCCAGCATTTT
V gene: TRBV5-1; clone size: .; J gene: TRBJ2-3; D gene: .; CDR3 protein: CASRVGGTDTQYF; CDR3 DNA: TGCGCCAGCAGGGTGGGAGGCACAGATACGCAGTATTTT
V gene: TRBV4-3; clone size: few; J gene: TRBJ1-4; D gene: TRBD1; CDR3 protein: CASSHARQGLNREKLFF; CDR3 DNA: TGCGCCAGCAGCCACGCCCGACAGGGGCTTAATCGGGAAAAACTGTTTTTT
V gene: TRBV6-5; clone size: few; J gene: TRBJ2-5; D gene: TRBD1; CDR3 protein: CASSSDRGRVLETQYF; CDR3 DNA: TGTGCCAGCAGTTCGGACAGGGGCCGGGTTTTGGAGACCCAGTACTTC
V gene: TRBV6-5; clone size: .; J gene: TRBJ1-6; D gene: .; CDR3 protein: CASSYSALSPLHF; CDR3 DNA: TGTGCCAGCAGTTACTCCGCCCTTTCACCCCTCCACTTT
V gene: TRBV27; clone size: .; J gene: TRBJ1-2; D gene: TRBD1; CDR3 protein: CASSINRGRGVGGYTF; CDR3 DNA: TGTGCCAGCAGTATCAACAGGGGGAGGGGGGTTGGAGGCTACACCTTC
V gene: TRBV7-9; clone size: few; J gene: TRBJ2-3; D gene: .; CDR3 protein: CASRDRSTDTQYF; CDR3 DNA: TGTGCCAGCCGGGACCGCAGCACAGATACGCAGTATTTT
V gene: TRBV11-2; clone size: few; J gene: TRBJ2-5; D gene: TRBD2; CDR3 protein: CASSLALAGYQETQYF; CDR3 DNA: TGTGCCAGCAGCTTGGCACTAGCGGGATATCAAGAGACCCAGTACTTC
V gene: TRBV20-1; clone size: many; J gene: TRBJ2-5; D gene: TRBD2; CDR3 protein: CSLLAGVAETQYF; CDR3 DNA: TGCAGCCTGCTTGCGGGGGTTGCAGAGACCCAGTACTTC
V gene: TRBV12-3/TRBV12-4; clone size: few; J gene: TRBJ1-5; D gene: .; CDR3 protein: CASSLLHPNQPQHF; CDR3 DNA: TGTGCCAGCAGCTTGCTACACCCCAATCAGCCCCAGCATTTT
V gene: TRBV6-2/TRBV6-3; clone size: .; J gene: TRBJ1-2; D gene: TRBD1; CDR3 protein: CASSSGTGGRGYTF; CDR3 DNA: TGTGCCAGCAGCTCCGGGACAGGGGGCCGAGGCTACACCTTC
V gene: TRBV15; clone size: few; J gene: TRBJ2-5; D gene: .; CDR3 protein: CAISDSLDNEQYF; CDR3 DNA: TGTGCCATCTCGGACAGCCTTGACAATGAGCAGTACTTC
V gene: TRBV6-1; clone size: few; J gene: TRBJ2-7; D gene: .; CDR3 protein: CASRGTVEQYF; CDR3 DNA: TGTGCCAGCCGGGGGACGGTCGAGCAGTACTTC
V gene: TRBV4-1; clone size: few; J gene: TRBJ2-1; D gene: TRBD2; CDR3 protein: CASSQIDLGLAEGNEQFF; CDR3 DNA: TGCGCCAGCAGCCAAATCGATCTAGGGCTAGCGGAGGGGAATGAGCAGTTCTTC
V gene: TRBV28; clone size: once; J gene: TRBJ1-3; D gene: .; CDR3 protein: CASSPPHSPSGNTIYF; CDR3 DNA: TGTGCCAGCAGTCCGCCCCACAGCCCCTCTGGAAACACCATATATTTT
V gene: TRBV20-1; clone size: .; J gene: TRBJ1-6; D gene: .; CDR3 protein: CSATARENSPLHF; CDR3 DNA: TGCAGTGCTACAGCCAGGGAGAATTCACCCCTCCACTTT
V gene: TRBV2; clone size: few; J gene: TRBJ1-2; D gene: .; CDR3 protein: CASSEAGFAYGYTF; CDR3 DNA: TGTGCCAGCAGTGAAGCAGGGTTCGCCTATGGCTACACCTTC
V gene: TRBV19; clone size: .; J gene: TRBJ1-2; D gene: .; CDR3 protein: CASSRQPSYGYTF; CDR3 DNA: TGTGCCAGTAGCCGCCAGCCTTCCTATGGCTACACCTTC
V gene: TRBV20-1; clone size: few; J gene: TRBJ2-7; D gene: TRBD1; CDR3 protein: CSALSTGASEQYF; CDR3 DNA: TGCAGTGCTCTGAGTACAGGGGCTAGCGAGCAGTACTTC
V gene: TRBV5-1; clone size: .; J gene: TRBJ2-5; D gene: TRBD2; CDR3 protein: CASRPRGGQLQETQCF; CDR3 DNA: TGCGCCAGCAGACCGCGGGGGGGACAGCTCCAAGAGACCCAGTGCTTC
V gene: TRBV4-3; clone size: many; J gene: TRBJ2-4; D gene: .; CDR3 protein: CASSQDWGLAKNIQYF; CDR3 DNA: TGCGCCAGCAGCCAAGACTGGGGACTAGCCAAAAACATTCAGTACTTC
V gene: TRBV12-3/TRBV12-4; clone size: many; J gene: TRBJ2-5; D gene: .; CDR3 protein: CASRKGWETQYF; CDR3 DNA: TGTGCCAGCAGAAAAGGTTGGGAGACCCAGTACTTC
V gene: TRBV10-3; clone size: .; J gene: TRBJ2-7; D gene: .; CDR3 protein: CAISTSYEQYF; CDR3 DNA: TGTGCCATCAGTACTAGCTACGAGCAGTACTTC
V gene: TRBV29-1; clone size: .; J gene: TRBJ1-2; D gene: .; CDR3 protein: CSVEDRHYGYTF; CDR3 DNA: TGCAGCGTTGAAGATCGGCATTATGGCTACACCTTC
V gene: TRBV10-3; clone size: few; J gene: TRBJ1-4; D gene: .; CDR3 protein: CAISGGQGGGEKLFF; CDR3 DNA: TGTGCCATCAGTGGAGGGCAGGGAGGCGGTGAAAAACTGTTTTTT
V gene: TRBV2; clone size: few; J gene: TRBJ2-7; D gene: .; CDR3 protein: CASSGVTYEQYF; CDR3 DNA: TGTGCCAGCAGCGGGGTAACCTACGAGCAGTACTTC
V gene: TRBV7-9; clone size: .; J gene: TRBJ1-2; D gene: .; CDR3 protein: CASSSGRTREGYGYTF; CDR3 DNA: TGTGCCAGCAGCTCCGGAAGGACGAGAGAAGGGTATGGCTACACCTTC
V gene: TRBV2; clone size: .; J gene: TRBJ2-1; D gene: .; CDR3 protein: CASSETGVGNEQFF; CDR3 DNA: TGTGCCAGCAGTGAAACGGGAGTGGGCAATGAGCAGTTCTTC
V gene: TRBV29-1; clone size: few; J gene: TRBJ2-1; D gene: TRBD2; CDR3 protein: CSVEGLAGHYNEQFF; CDR3 DNA: TGCAGCGTTGAAGGGCTAGCGGGACACTACAATGAGCAGTTCTTC
V gene: TRBV20-1; clone size: .; J gene: TRBJ2-7; D gene: .; CDR3 protein: CSATRPRDQEFEQYF; CDR3 DNA: TGCAGTGCCACCCGCCCCCGGGACCAGGAATTCGAGCAGTACTTC
V gene: TRBV19; clone size: once; J gene: TRBJ2-1; D gene: .; CDR3 protein: CASSISGGNAPDNEQFF; CDR3 DNA: TGTGCCAGTAGTATCAGTGGCGGGAATGCCCCGGACAATGAGCAGTTCTTC
V gene: TRBV20-1; clone size: .; J gene: TRBJ1-4; D gene: .; CDR3 protein: CSASPTTGRAEKLFF; CDR3 DNA: TGCAGTGCCTCCCCTACTACGGGACGGGCAGAAAAACTGTTTTTT
V gene: TRBV6-6; clone size: .; J gene: TRBJ2-6; D gene: TRBD1; CDR3 protein: CASTDPGGGGANVRTF; CDR3 DNA: TGTGCCAGCACTGACCCAGGGGGCGGTGGGGCCAACGTCCGGACTTTC
V gene: TRBV29-1; clone size: .; J gene: TRBJ1-1; D gene: .; CDR3 protein: CSVDPRVTEAFF; CDR3 DNA: TGCAGCGTTGACCCCAGGGTCACTGAAGCTTTCTTT
V gene: TRBV24-1; clone size: few; J gene: TRBJ2-6; D gene: .; CDR3 protein: CATSDQASGSSGANVLTF; CDR3 DNA: TGTGCCACCAGTGATCAGGCCTCAGGGTCTTCCGGGGCCAACGTCCTGACTTTC
V gene: TRBV7-8; clone size: .; J gene: TRBJ2-5; D gene: .; CDR3 protein: CACSLAKGEQYF; CDR3 DNA: TGTGCCTGCAGCTTAGCAAAGGGGGAGCAGTACTTC